This TCR beta chain was captured in a study of T cell changes during pregnancy in multiple sclerosis. V lost 6 bases and J lost 3, with 17 bases in between. CDR3 size: 15 residues. Germline CDR1 reads MNHEY; CDR2 reads SVGAGI. The repertoire was sequenced with immunoSEQ multiplex PCR; TCRdb's copy has only in-frame clones and lacks some. The sample carries tens of thousands of clones, approximately 94% recorded once. This sequence was found in a female donor with multiple sclerosis, enrolled in a pregnancy study. The gene calls are TRBV6-5 and TRBJ2-5; weak D call: TRBD1 (7 bases). This specimen consisted of CD8+ T cells from peripheral blood mononuclear cells, obtained in the second trimester of pregnancy. CDR3 residues: CASRPWTGGKETQYF. The CDR3, as DNA: TGTGCCAGCAGACCTTGGACAGGCGGGAAAGAGACCCAGTACTTC.